The T cell receptor beta chain described here comes from a study of cytomegalovirus exposure and HLA in healthy donors. The germline gives CDR1 SEHNR, CDR2 FQNEAQ (reference sequence). V was clipped by 5 bases and J by 0 bases, with 11 bases between them. The CDR3 has 14 residues. 13 Jbeta primers and 60 Vbeta primers were used for the PCR. Assay used: immunoSEQ multiplex PCR; TCRdb lists only in-frame clones, some missing. The sample shows fewer than 20,000 clones, roughly four fifths of them seen only once. Sequencing was done on a sample of PBMCs. The origin of this receptor is a human donor in good health. The chain joins TRBV7-9 to TRBJ2-7; no firm D call. CDR3 nucleotide sequence: TGTGCCAGCAGCCCCCGAGACAACTCCTACGAGCAGTACTTC. Protein: CASSPRDNSYEQYF.